Below, 16 T cell receptor beta chains from the same sample are listed, as sequenced in a study of T-cell memory formation after mild COVID-19. TCRdb independently ran MiXCR on the 5' RACE reads; one entry per CDR3 protein. This sample has roughly 600,000 distinct CDR3 sequences; more than 15% occur once, and the top ten carry around 12%. Sequenced sample: PBMCs or a T cell subset sorted from them (not recorded which). The receptors derive from an adult woman who had mild COVID-19 (a few samples of this study predate the infection). Cell type and time point are not known.

V gene TRBV20-1 combines with J gene TRBJ1-1; D remains ambiguous. Trimming removed 6 bases from V and 5 bases from J, with 19 bases in between. Germline CDR1 reads DFQATT; CDR2 reads SNEGSKA (reference sequence). This CDR3 region has 14 residues. The CDR3, as DNA: TGCAGTGCAAATCGGGTCTCAGAGAGGACTGAAGCTTTCTTT. Protein product: CSANRVSERTEAFF.

This clonotype was seen a handful of times. The V gene is TRBV10-3, the J gene TRBJ2-7; 7 bases are a match to TRBD1. The V gene's germline CDR1 is ENHRY and CDR2 SYGVKD. CDR3 length: 15 residues. V lost 2 bases to trimming and J lost 0 bases; unmatched junction nucleotides: 4. CDR3 amino acids: CAISEPGGPSYEQYF. CDR3 DNA sequence: TGTGCCATCAGTGAGCCAGGGGGACCCTCCTACGAGCAGTACTTC.

This clonotype was seen a few times. CDR3 residues: CASSKAAGQETQYF. The CDR3 DNA sequence: TGTGCCAGCAGTAAGGCGGCGGGGCAAGAGACCCAGTACTTC. The rearrangement uses TRBV25-1 and TRBJ2-5, with D possibly being TRBD2 (6 bases). Between the trimmed V and J ends, which lost 5 bases and 2 bases, there was a span of 12 bases. Germline V gene data show CDR1 as MGHDK and CDR2 as SYGVNS. The CDR3 covers 14 residues.

This chain links TRBV30 with TRBJ2-2; 8 nucleotides agree with TRBD2. Germline CDR1 GTSNPN, CDR2 SVGIG (reference sequence). Losses at the gene ends were 6 bases for V and 5 bases for J; bases not matched to a gene: 14. The CDR3 is 16 amino acids. In DNA form, the CDR3 reads TGTGCCTGCCGGAACCGCGTTACGGGGGGGACCGGGGAGCTGTTTTTT. Translated, it gives CACRNRVTGGTGELFF.

This clonotype has only a few counts. V is TRBV29-1 and J is TRBJ2-7, with D perhaps TRBD2 (5 bases). CDR1 is SQVTM and CDR2 is ANQGSEA in the germline V gene. CDR3 length: 13 residues. Trimming stripped 1 base from V and 3 bases from J, with 10 bases between. CDR3 in DNA: TGCAGCGTTGAAGTCGTGGGGAGCTACGAGCAGTACTTC. It specifies CSVEVVGSYEQYF.

This sequence joins TRBV6-5 and TRBJ2-1; 7 bases line up with TRBD2. CDR1 and CDR2 (germline): MNHEY, SVGAGI. With 4 bases clipped from V and 5 bases from J, the junction kept 8 bases outside the gene matches. This CDR3 spans 15 amino acids. CDR3 coding DNA: TGTGCCAGCAGTTTTTTAGCGGGTGGGCACAATGAGCAGTTCTTC. Protein: CASSFLAGGHNEQFF.

This chain joins TRBV7-6 and TRBJ2-1; 12 positions agree with TRBD2. Germline CDR1 is SGHVS and CDR2 is FNYEAQ. The CDR3 loop spans 18 amino acids. V shed 4 bases, J shed 6 bases, and the junction held 13 bases outside the gene matches. The CDR3 spells CASSSGTSGPGGGNEQFF. The CDR3 DNA is TGTGCCAGCAGCTCAGGGACTAGCGGGCCCGGGGGGGGCAATGAGCAGTTCTTC.

This clonotype was observed many times. The chain joins TRBV10-3 to TRBJ1-1; a possible D gene is TRBD1 (5 bases). V was shortened by 8 bases and J by 1 base, with 14 bases between the two germline ends. Germline V gene sequence: CDR1 ENHRY, CDR2 SYGVKD. The CDR3 length is 14 residues. The CDR3 bases are TGTGCCATCTCGCCTTCGGGGCAGAACACTGAAGCTTTCTTT. It yields the protein CAISPSGQNTEAFF.

This clonotype was found a few times. J is TRBJ2-3 and V is TRBV5-6; the match to TRBD2 covers 10 bases. After removal of 1 base from V and 5 bases from J, the junction contained 4 bases not matched to a gene. Per germline, CDR1 SGHDT and CDR2 YYEEEE. The CDR3 loop spans 15 amino acids. Here the CDR3 reads CASSLSSGSVDTQYF. The CDR3 DNA sequence: TGTGCCAGCAGCTTGTCTAGCGGGAGTGTAGATACGCAGTATTTT.

This chain connects TRBV11-2 to TRBJ2-5; D is perhaps TRBD1 (6 bases). CDR1 and CDR2 from the germline V gene are SGHAT and FQNNGV. The CDR3 contains 15 residues. The V and J ends lost 7 bases and 3 bases respectively, with 18 bases between them. In nucleotides, the CDR3 is TGTGCCAGCACCACTTGGACAGAGAAAGAAGAGACCCAGTACTTC. It is translated as CASTTWTEKEETQYF.

The chain uses TRBV6-1 and TRBJ1-2; no firm D call. CDR1 and CDR2 (germline): MNHNS, SASEGT. The CDR3 is 12 amino acids. With 7 bases removed from V and 14 bases from J, the gap between germline ends came to 20 bases. CDR3 bases: TGTGCCAGCAACGAGGCCCGTCAGGAAAAAACCTTC. Translating gives CASNEARQEKTF.

This clonotype was counted many times. This chain joins TRBV7-6 and TRBJ2-3, with a possible D match to TRBD1 (5 bases). The CDR3 has 17 amino acids. V was pared by 1 base and J by 1 base, with 15 bases between. The germline gives CDR1 SGHVS, CDR2 FNYEAQ. The CDR3 DNA is TGTGCCAGCAGCTTAGATGGTGGGGCTTTAGGCACAGATACGCAGTATTTT. This encodes CASSLDGGALGTDTQYF.

The chain combines TRBV29-1 with TRBJ2-5, with TRBD1 matching 11 bases. The germline CDR1 and CDR2 sequences are SQVTM and ANQGSEA. Germline trimming cut 8 bases from V and 5 bases from J; bases unmatched to any gene: 4. The CDR3 sequence is 12 residues long. The CDR3 bases are TGCAGCCTGGGACAGGGGGAGGAGACCCAGTACTTC. Translated: CSLGQGEETQYF.

This clonotype was recorded a few times. At one boundary the junction diverges from the germline segment, which might be a read error. This chain connects TRBV4-1 to TRBJ1-1; D is ambiguous. This CDR3 has 11 amino acids. Looked up from germline, CDR1 is MGHRA and CDR2 is YSYEKL. The CDR3 protein is CASSQETERVF. The CDR3 bases are TGCGCCAGCAGCCAAGAGACCGAGAGGGTTTTT.

V gene TRBV5-1 combines with J gene TRBJ2-3, with D possibly being TRBD1 or TRBD2 (6 bases each). The germline CDR1 and CDR2 sequences are SGHRS and YFSETQ. Trimming took 1 base from V and 5 from J, leaving 14 bases between them. The CDR3 extends over 15 amino acids. As DNA, the CDR3 is TGCGCCAGCAGCTTGATGGGGGGCCGGGGAGATACGCAGTATTTT. Its translation is CASSLMGGRGDTQYF.

In its sample, this clonotype was seen a few times. The chain couples TRBV29-1 to TRBJ2-1, with D possibly matching TRBD2 (5 bases). In germline, CDR1 is SQVTM, CDR2 ANQGSEA. V was cut by 1 base and J by 0 bases, with 10 bases left in between. The CDR3 is 15 amino acids. DNA of the CDR3: TGCAGCGTTGAAGGGACTCCGAGCTCCTACAATGAGCAGTTCTTC. This sequence encodes CSVEGTPSSYNEQFF.